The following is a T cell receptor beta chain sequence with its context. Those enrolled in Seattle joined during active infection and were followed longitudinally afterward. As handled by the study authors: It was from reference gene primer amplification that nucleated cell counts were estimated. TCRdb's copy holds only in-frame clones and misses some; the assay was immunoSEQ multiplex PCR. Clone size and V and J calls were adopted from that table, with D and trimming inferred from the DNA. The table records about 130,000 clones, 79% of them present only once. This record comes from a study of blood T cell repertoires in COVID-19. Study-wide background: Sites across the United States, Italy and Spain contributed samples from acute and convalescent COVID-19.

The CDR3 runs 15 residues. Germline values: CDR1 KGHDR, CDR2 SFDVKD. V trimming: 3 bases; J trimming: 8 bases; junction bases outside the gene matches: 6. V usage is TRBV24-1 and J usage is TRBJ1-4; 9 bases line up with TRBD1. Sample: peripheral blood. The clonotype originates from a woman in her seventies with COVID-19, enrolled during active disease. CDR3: CATSDPGQGREKLFF. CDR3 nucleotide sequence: TGTGCCACCAGTGATCCGGGACAGGGAAGAGAAAAACTGTTTTTT.